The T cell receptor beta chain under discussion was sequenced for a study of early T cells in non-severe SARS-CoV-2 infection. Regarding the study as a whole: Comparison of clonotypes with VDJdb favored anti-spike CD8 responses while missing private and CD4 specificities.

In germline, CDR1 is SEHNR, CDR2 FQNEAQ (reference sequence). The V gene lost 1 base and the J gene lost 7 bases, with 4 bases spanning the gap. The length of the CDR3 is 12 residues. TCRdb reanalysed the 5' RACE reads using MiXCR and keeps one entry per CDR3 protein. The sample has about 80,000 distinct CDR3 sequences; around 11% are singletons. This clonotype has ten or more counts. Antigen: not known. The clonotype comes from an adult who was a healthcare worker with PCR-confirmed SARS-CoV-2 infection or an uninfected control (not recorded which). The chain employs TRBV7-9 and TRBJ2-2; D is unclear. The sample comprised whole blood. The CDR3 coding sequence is TGTGCCAGCAGCTTAGAGCTCGGGGAGCTGTTTTTT. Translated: CASSLELGELFF.